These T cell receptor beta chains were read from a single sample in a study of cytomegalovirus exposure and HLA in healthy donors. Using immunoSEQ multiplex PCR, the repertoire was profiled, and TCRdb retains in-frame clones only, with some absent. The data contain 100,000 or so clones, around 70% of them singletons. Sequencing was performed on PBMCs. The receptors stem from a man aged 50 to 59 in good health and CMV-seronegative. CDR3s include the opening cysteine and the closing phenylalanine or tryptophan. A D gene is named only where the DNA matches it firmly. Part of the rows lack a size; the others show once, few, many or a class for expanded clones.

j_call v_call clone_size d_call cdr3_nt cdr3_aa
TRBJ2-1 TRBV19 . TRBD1 TGTGCCAGTAGTATTGGTTTTGCAGGGGGCTCCTACAATGAGCAGTTCTTC CASSIGFAGGSYNEQFF
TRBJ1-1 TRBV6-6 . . TGTGCCAGCAGTCTTAGCCCGTGGGTGTCCACTGAAGCTTTCTTT CASSLSPWVSTEAFF
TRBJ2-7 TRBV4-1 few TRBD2 TGTGCCAGCAGCCAAGATAGCGGGAGCTCCTACGAGCAGTACTTC CASSQDSGSSYEQYF
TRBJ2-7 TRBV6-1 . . TGTGCCAGCAGTCCCAGGACTAACTACGAGCAGTACTTC CASSPRTNYEQYF
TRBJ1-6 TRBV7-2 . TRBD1 TGTGCCAGCAGCTCGGGACAGGGTTCACCCCTCCACTTT CASSSGQGSPLHF
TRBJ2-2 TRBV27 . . TGTGCCAGCAGTTTAATCTCCGGGGAGCTGTTTTTT CASSLISGELFF
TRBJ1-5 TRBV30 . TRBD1 TGTGCCTGGGACAGGGGCAATCAGCCCCAGCATTTT CAWDRGNQPQHF
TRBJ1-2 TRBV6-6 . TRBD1 TGTGCCAGCAGTAAATACAGGGGAAACGGCTATGGCTACACCTTC CASSKYRGNGYGYTF
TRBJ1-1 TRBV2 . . TGTGCCCAAGACGACAGGAACACTGAAGCTTTCTTT CAQDDRNTEAFF
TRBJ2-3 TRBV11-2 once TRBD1 TGTGCCAGCAGCTCGGACAGGGTAGGAGATACGCAGTATTTT CASSSDRVGDTQYF
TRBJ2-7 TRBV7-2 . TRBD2 TGTGCCAGCAGCTCGCCGGAATCGGGGGGTGCCTACGAGCAGTACTTC CASSSPESGGAYEQYF
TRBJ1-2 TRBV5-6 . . TGTGCCAGCAGCTTGGATCGGGGAACCCGTCATGGCTACACCTTC CASSLDRGTRHGYTF
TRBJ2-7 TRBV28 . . TGTGCCAGCCGGGACTCAAGCCCCTACGAGCAGTACTTC CASRDSSPYEQYF
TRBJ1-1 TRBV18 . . TGTGCCAGCTCACCACTTGCCGGCGGGGCTAGCACTGAAGCTTTCTTT CASSPLAGGASTEAFF
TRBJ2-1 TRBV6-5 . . TGTGCCAGCAGTTTCAACTCTTACAGGGAAAGGGTCTTC CASSFNSYRERVF
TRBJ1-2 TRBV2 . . TGTGCCAGCAGTCTAGACGGGGTTGGCCACACCTTC CASSLDGVGHTF
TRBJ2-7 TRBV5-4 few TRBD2 TGTGCCAGCAGCGCAGGGACTAGCGGGGGGGCCGCCGAGCAGTACTTC CASSAGTSGGAAEQYF
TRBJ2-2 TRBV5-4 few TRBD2 TGTGCCAGCAGCTTGGCTGGCGGGGGGAACACCGGGGAGCTGTTTTTT CASSLAGGGNTGELFF
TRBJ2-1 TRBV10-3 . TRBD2 TGTGCCATCAGTGAGTCCGGACTAGCCTTATCTAACAATGAGCAGTTCTTC CAISESGLALSNNEQFF
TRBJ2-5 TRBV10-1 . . TGCGCCAGCAGTGAAGGGGTAGAAGAGACCCAGTACTTC CASSEGVEETQYF
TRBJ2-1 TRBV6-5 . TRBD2 TGTGCCAGCAGCCCACGGCTAGCGGGGGACAATGAGCAGTTCTTC CASSPRLAGDNEQFF
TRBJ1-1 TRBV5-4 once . TGTGCCAGCAGCCGGCTTAGATACGGAGAAAACACTGAAGCTTTCTTT CASSRLRYGENTEAFF
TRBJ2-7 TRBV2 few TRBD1 TGTGCCAGCAGTGAGGGACAGGGTATTTTGAACGAGCAGTACTTC CASSEGQGILNEQYF
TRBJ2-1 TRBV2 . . TGTGCCAGCCTCCCCGGTGGCGGATATGGTGAGCAGTTCTTC CASLPGGGYGEQFF
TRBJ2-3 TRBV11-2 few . TGTGCCAGCAGCTCCCCGACAGAAACGCAGTATTTT CASSSPTETQYF
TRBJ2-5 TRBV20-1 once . TGCAGCCTCCAGGTAGAAGAGACCCAGTACTTC CSLQVEETQYF
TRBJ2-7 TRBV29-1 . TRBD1 TGCAGCGCCGGGGACAGGGGACGCGAGCAGTACTTC CSAGDRGREQYF
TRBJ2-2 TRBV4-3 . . . CASSQGRRAGELFF
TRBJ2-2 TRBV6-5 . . TGTGCCAGCAGCAACGGGGGTCGGGCCGGGGAGCTGTTTTTT CASSNGGRAGELFF
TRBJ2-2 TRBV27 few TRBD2 TGTGCCAGCAGTTTTGGGGCTAGCGGGGCGAACACCGGGGAGCTGTTTTTT CASSFGASGANTGELFF
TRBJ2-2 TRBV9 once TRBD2 TGTGCCAGCAGCCACCAGGGTCTAGCGGGAGGGAACACCGGGGAGCTGTTTTTT CASSHQGLAGGNTGELFF
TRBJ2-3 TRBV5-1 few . TGCGCCAGCAGTTTCCGACAGTCGACAGATACGCAGTATTTT CASSFRQSTDTQYF
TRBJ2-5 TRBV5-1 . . TGCGCCAGCAGCTACTACGGGACACCGCTTAAGGAGCAGTACTTC CASSYYGTPLKEQYF
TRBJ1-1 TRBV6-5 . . TGTGCCAGCAGACTTTCGACGACAGGAATGACTGAAGCTTTCTTT CASRLSTTGMTEAFF
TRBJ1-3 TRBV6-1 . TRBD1 TGTGCCAGCAGTGACCACAGGGGGTCTGGAAACACCATATATTTT CASSDHRGSGNTIYF
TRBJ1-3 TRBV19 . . TGTGCCAGTAGCCCTCAGGGTCAGGACACCATATATTTT CASSPQGQDTIYF
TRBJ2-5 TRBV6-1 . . TGTGCCAGCAGCTCTTATGGTCGGGACCAGTACTTC CASSSYGRDQYF
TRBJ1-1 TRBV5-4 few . TGTGCCAGCAGCTCAAAAGACAGAGTCTACACTGAAGCTTTCTTT CASSSKDRVYTEAFF
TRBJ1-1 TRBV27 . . TGTGCCAGCAGATACAGAAACACTGAAGCTTTCTTT CASRYRNTEAFF
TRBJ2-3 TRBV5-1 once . TGCGCCAGCAAGGAGGAGGGGATCCGCACAGATACGCAGTATTTT CASKEEGIRTDTQYF
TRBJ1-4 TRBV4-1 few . TGCGCCAGCAGCCAAGAAGAGCGGTCCGGGGAAAAACTGTTTTTT CASSQEERSGEKLFF